These 7 T cell receptor beta chains share one sample of origin, sequenced in a study of blood T cells in healthy people across ages. Primers used in a second PCR of roughly 6 to 11 cycles were a sample-barcoded 5' primer and a J-beta primer mix. TCRdb itself ran the 5' RACE reads through MiXCR, one entry per CDR3 protein. The table lists about 1.5 million distinct CDR3 sequences, roughly 43% of them singletons. Sequencing was carried out using blood. The source is a young woman in good health.

The CDR3 sequence is CASSPLAGPYNEQYF. The CDR3 region has the DNA TGTGCCAGCAGCCCCCTAGCTGGGCCCTACAATGAGCAGTACTTC. The chain couples TRBV9 to TRBJ2-1; the D gene is possibly TRBD2 (5 bases). The end of the DNA aligns better with TRBJ2-7, so the J call may be wrong. Germline V gives CDR1 SGDLS, CDR2 YYNGEE. The CDR3 runs 15 residues.

J is TRBJ1-1 and V is TRBV7-2; 7 nucleotides line up with TRBD1. V shed 5 bases and J 3 bases; nucleotides not matched to a gene: 12. This CDR3 region has 16 residues. Germline CDR1 reads SGHTA; CDR2 reads FQGNSA. CDR3 coding DNA: TGTGCCAGCAGCCCATACAGGGGAAAGCTCGACACTGAAGCTTTCTTT. Translation: CASSPYRGKLDTEAFF.

The rearrangement links TRBV30 to TRBJ2-1; perhaps TRBD1 as D (5 bases). CDR1 and CDR2 (germline): GTSNPN, SVGIG (reference sequence). V shed 2 bases and J shed 10 bases, with 12 bases lying between them. The CDR3 is made up of 12 amino acids. Here the CDR3 reads CAWSRTRTEQFF. Written as DNA, the CDR3 is TGTGCCTGGAGTCGTACCCGGACAGAGCAGTTCTTC.

The chain recombines TRBV5-1 with TRBJ1-1, with D perhaps matching TRBD1 (5 bases). The CDR3 spans 15 residues. The V gene lost 3 bases and the J gene lost 3 bases, with 15 bases spanning the gap. Germline-derived CDR1 and CDR2 are SGHRS and YFSETQ. This CDR3 reads CASSSPGGTDTEAFF. In nucleotides, the CDR3 is TGCGCCAGCAGCTCACCGGGAGGGACGGACACTGAAGCTTTCTTT.

V is TRBV12-5 and J is TRBJ1-2, with a possible D match to TRBD1 (6 bases). In germline, CDR1 is LGHNT, CDR2 FRNRAP. Trimming left V 7 bases short and J 5 bases short, with 23 bases between. This CDR3 contains 16 residues. DNA for the CDR3: TGTGCTAGTGCTCCTGGTTTATCAGGGGCGATTTATGGCTACACCTTC. Its protein product is CASAPGLSGAIYGYTF.

The chain joins TRBV9 to TRBJ1-3; D is unresolved. This CDR3 has 13 amino acids. V was trimmed by 0 bases and J by 2 bases, leaving 3 bases between them. CDR1 and CDR2 from the germline V gene are SGDLS and YYNGEE. The CDR3 is CASSVVPGNTIYF. Here the CDR3 DNA reads TGTGCCAGCAGCGTAGTCCCTGGAAACACCATATATTTT.

The rearrangement joins TRBV4-3 to TRBJ1-4, with a possible D match to TRBD1 (5 bases). The CDR3 runs 16 residues. Per the germline V gene, CDR1 is LGHNA and CDR2 is YSLEER. The V and J ends lost 0 bases and 8 bases respectively, with 16 bases between them. The CDR3 DNA is TGCGCCAGCAGCCAAGAGTCGGGGCTGGGAGGGGAAAAACTGTTTTTT. Its protein is CASSQESGLGGEKLFF.